Shown below are 17 T cell receptor beta chains from a single sample sequenced in a study of blood T cell repertoires in COVID-19. Libraries were prepared by immunoSEQ multiplex PCR; TCRdb keeps only in-frame clonotypes and omits some of them. The data hold tens of thousands of clones, with roughly 90% observed a single time. The sequencing sample was made of peripheral blood. The receptor set was obtained from a man in his 60s with active or convalescent COVID-19.

The chain carries TRBV18 and TRBJ2-1; 7 bases are a match to TRBD1. This CDR3 is built from 15 residues. Trimming took 5 bases from V and 4 from J; bases not matched to a gene: 8. Germline V gene sequence: CDR1 KGHSH, CDR2 LQKENI. DNA of the CDR3: TGTGCCAGCTCAAGGACAGGATCATTATACAATGAGCAGTTCTTC. This codes for CASSRTGSLYNEQFF.

This chain uses TRBV5-1 with TRBJ2-7; TRBD1 matches at 8 bases. The V gene end was trimmed by 7 bases and the J gene end by 1 base; junction bases not matched to a gene: 10. CDR3 length equals 15 residues. CDR1 SGHRS and CDR2 YFSETQ come from the germline V gene. CDR3 residues: CASGPTTGASYEQYF. CDR3 DNA: TGCGCCAGCGGCCCTACGACAGGGGCTTCCTACGAGCAGTACTTC. The full variable domain, with the rest looked up from reference TRBV5-1 and TRBJ2-7, is KAGVTQTPRYLIKTRGQQVTLSCSPISGHRSVSWYQQTPGQGLQFLFEYFSETQRNKGNFPGRFSGRQFSNSRSEMNVSTLELGDSALYLCASGPTTGASYEQYFGPGTRLTVT.

Only one count was recorded for this clone. The chain employs TRBV4-1 and TRBJ2-3; a possible D gene is TRBD1 (5 bases). Germline values: CDR1 MGHRA, CDR2 YSYEKL. The CDR3 spans 14 residues. Between the trimmed V and J ends, which lost 0 bases and 3 bases, there was a span of 7 bases. CDR3 protein: CASSQDGATDTQYF. For the CDR3, the DNA is TGCGCCAGCAGCCAAGATGGGGCGACAGATACGCAGTATTTT.

The chain combines TRBV6-5 with TRBJ1-4; a weak D match, TRBD1 (6 bases). V lost 5 bases, J lost 6 bases, and 13 bases lay in between. The V gene's germline CDR1 is MNHEY and CDR2 SVGAGI. The CDR3 totals 14 residues. DNA for the CDR3: TGTGCCAGCAGTCGGCGCAGGGGTGATGAAAAACTGTTTTTT. Amino acids: CASSRRRGDEKLFF.

This chain connects TRBV6-6 to TRBJ1-3, with 9 positions matching TRBD1. V lost 6 bases and J lost 2; bases outside the gene matches: 8. This CDR3 contains 16 residues. Germline values: CDR1 MNHNY, CDR2 SVGAGI (reference sequence). The CDR3 sequence is CASRSGTGRAGNTIYF. DNA for the CDR3: TGTGCCAGCAGATCCGGGACAGGGAGGGCTGGAAACACCATATATTTT.

Written as DNA, the CDR3 is TGTGCCAGCAGTCTCAGGTTGAATGAGCAGTTCTTC. Translating gives CASSLRLNEQFF. This chain links TRBV27 with TRBJ2-1; the D is unclear. This CDR3 spans 12 amino acids. The germline V gene encodes CDR1 MNHEY and CDR2 SMNVEV (reference sequence). The V gene lost 5 bases and the J gene lost 7 bases, with 9 bases spanning the gap.

The chain links TRBV7-9 to TRBJ2-7; tentatively, D is TRBD1 (6 bases). Trimming pared 1 base from V and 7 bases from J, leaving 11 bases between. Germline CDR1 reads SEHNR; CDR2 reads FQNEAQ (reference sequence). This CDR3 region has 13 residues. The CDR3 is CASSLDRASEQYF. CDR3 DNA sequence: TGTGCCAGCAGCTTAGACAGGGCAAGTGAGCAGTACTTC.

V is TRBV4-3 and J is TRBJ2-4; the match to TRBD2 covers 7 bases. Germline CDR1 LGHNA, CDR2 YSLEER. CDR3 length: 14 residues. Unmatched junction bases numbered 15, after V lost 4 bases and J lost 15 bases. The CDR3 sequence is CASSLGDKAGSLYF. As DNA, the CDR3 is TGCGCCAGCAGCCTCGGGGATAAAGCGGGAAGCTTGTACTTC.

This chain connects TRBV3-1 (or the pseudogene TRBV3-2) to TRBJ1-2; D is unclear. Germline V CDR1 and CDR2: LGHDT, YNNKEL (reference sequence). The CDR3 is 15 residues long. The V end was cut by 0 bases, the J end by 4 bases, with 12 bases between. For the CDR3, the DNA is TGTGCCAGCAGCCAAGATGCGATAGTGCGCTATGGCTACACCTTC. Translated, it gives CASSQDAIVRYGYTF.

The CDR3 loop is CATSDVQAGGPHNEQFF. Here the CDR3 DNA reads TGTGCCACCAGTGATGTCCAGGCGGGAGGGCCTCACAATGAGCAGTTCTTC. The chain carries TRBV24-1 and TRBJ2-1; 9 bases are shared with TRBD2. The CDR3 has 17 amino acids. V was pared by 3 bases and J by 5 bases, with 10 bases of the junction left unmatched. In germline, CDR1 is KGHDR, CDR2 SFDVKD.

The genes are TRBV7-3 and TRBJ1-3, with 7 bases aligning to TRBD1. J lost 0 bases, V lost 5 bases, and 4 bases had no gene match. Germline-derived CDR1 and CDR2 are SGHTA and FQGTGA. CDR3 size: 15 residues. CDR3 loop: CASSRGQASGNTIYF. CDR3 coding DNA: TGTGCCAGCAGCCGTGGACAGGCCTCTGGAAACACCATATATTTT.

The chain combines TRBV7-2 with TRBJ2-5, with 8 bases lining up with TRBD1. This CDR3 region has 15 residues. Germline V gene data show CDR1 as SGHTA and CDR2 as FQGNSA. V gave up 2 bases and J gave up 4 bases; unmatched junction bases: 6. For the CDR3, the DNA is TGTGCCAGCAGCTTAACACCGGACAGGGCAGAGACCCAGTACTTC. Amino acids: CASSLTPDRAETQYF. Together with reference TRBV7-2 and TRBJ2-5, the CDR3 gives the full variable domain: GAGVSQSPSNKVTEKGKDVELRCDPISGHTALYWYRQSLGQGLEFLIYFQGNSAPDKSGLPSDRFSAERTGGSVSTLTIQRTQQEDSAVYLCASSLTPDRAETQYFGPGTRLLVL.

J is TRBJ2-1 and V is TRBV7-9; D is unclear. The CDR3 extends over 12 amino acids. Germline V gene lookup returns CDR1 SEHNR and CDR2 FQNEAQ (reference sequence). V lost 5 bases and J lost 6, with 8 bases in between. CDR3: CASSTRLNEQFF. CDR3 DNA: TGTGCCAGCAGCACCCGACTCAATGAGCAGTTCTTC.

This sequence joins TRBV10-3 and TRBJ1-5; weak D call: TRBD1 (5 bases). Looked up from germline, CDR1 is ENHRY and CDR2 is SYGVKD. The V gene lost 6 bases and the J gene lost 2 bases, with 14 bases spanning the gap. This CDR3 spans 15 amino acids. CDR3 in amino acids: CAISSTVYGNQPQHF. CDR3 coding DNA: TGTGCCATCAGCTCGACAGTATATGGCAATCAGCCCCAGCATTTT.

The rearrangement links TRBV6-5 to TRBJ2-3, with D possibly matching TRBD1 (7 bases). Germline V gene lookup returns CDR1 MNHEY and CDR2 SVGAGI. V lost 5 bases and J 4 bases, leaving 16 bases between the germline ends. This CDR3 contains 15 residues. The CDR3 bases are TGTGCCAGCAGTACCAGACAGGGAGGATCAGATACGCAGTATTTT. Protein sequence: CASSTRQGGSDTQYF.

This chain links TRBV5-5 with TRBJ2-7; 9 bases fit TRBD1. V lost 5 bases to trimming and J lost 3 bases; unmatched junction nucleotides: 9. Germline CDR1 reads SGHKS; CDR2 reads YYEKEE (reference sequence). The CDR3 is 15 amino acids. DNA of the CDR3: TGTGCCAGCAGACCTCGGACAGGGGAGGGCTACGAGCAGTACTTC. Protein product: CASRPRTGEGYEQYF. The full variable domain, its missing parts supplied by reference TRBV5-5 and TRBJ2-7, is DAGVTQSPTHLIKTRGQQVTLRCSPISGHKSVSWYQQVLGQGPQFIFQYYEKEERGRGNFPDRFSARQFPNYSSELNVNALLLGDSALYLCASRPRTGEGYEQYFGPGTRLTVT.

The CDR3 reads CASSPQAWATEAFF. CDR3 DNA: TGTGCCAGCAGCCCCCAGGCGTGGGCCACTGAAGCTTTCTTT. The chain has TRBV7-9 and TRBJ1-1; no clear D gene. The germline gives CDR1 SEHNR, CDR2 FQNEAQ (reference sequence). CDR3 size: 14 residues. V dropped 5 bases and J dropped 4 bases, with 14 bases sitting between them.